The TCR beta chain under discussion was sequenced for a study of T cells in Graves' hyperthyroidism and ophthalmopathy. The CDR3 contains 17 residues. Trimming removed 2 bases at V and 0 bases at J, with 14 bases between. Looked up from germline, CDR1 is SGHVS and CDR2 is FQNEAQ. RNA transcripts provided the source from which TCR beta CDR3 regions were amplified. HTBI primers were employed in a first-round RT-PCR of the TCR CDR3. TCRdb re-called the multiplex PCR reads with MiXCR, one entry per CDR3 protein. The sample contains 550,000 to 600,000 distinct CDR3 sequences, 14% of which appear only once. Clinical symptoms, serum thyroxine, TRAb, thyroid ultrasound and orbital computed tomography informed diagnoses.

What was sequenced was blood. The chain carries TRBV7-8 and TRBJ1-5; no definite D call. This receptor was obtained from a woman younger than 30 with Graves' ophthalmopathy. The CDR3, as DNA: TGTGCCAGCAGCTTAAGGCGGGAGTGGTATAGCAATCAGCCCCAGCATTTT. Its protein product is CASSLRREWYSNQPQHF. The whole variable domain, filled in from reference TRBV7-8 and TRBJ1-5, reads GAGVSQSPRYKVAKRGQDVALRCDPISGHVSLFWYQQALGQGPEFLTYFQNEAQLDKSGLPSDRFFAERPEGSVSTLKIQRTQQEDSAVYLCASSLRREWYSNQPQHFGDGTRLSIL.